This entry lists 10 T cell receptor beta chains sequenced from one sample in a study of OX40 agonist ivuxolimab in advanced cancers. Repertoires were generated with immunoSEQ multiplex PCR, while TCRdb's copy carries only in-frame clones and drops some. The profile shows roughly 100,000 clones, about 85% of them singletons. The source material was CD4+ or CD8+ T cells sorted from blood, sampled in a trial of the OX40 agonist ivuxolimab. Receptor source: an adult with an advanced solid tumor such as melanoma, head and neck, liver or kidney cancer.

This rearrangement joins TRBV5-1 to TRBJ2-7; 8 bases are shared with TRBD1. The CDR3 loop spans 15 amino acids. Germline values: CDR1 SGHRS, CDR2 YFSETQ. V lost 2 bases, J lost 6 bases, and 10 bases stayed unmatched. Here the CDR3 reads CASSFVDRVLGEQYF. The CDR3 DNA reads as TGCGCCAGCAGCTTCGTGGACAGGGTCTTGGGCGAGCAGTACTTC. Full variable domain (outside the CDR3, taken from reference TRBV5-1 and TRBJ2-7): KAGVTQTPRYLIKTRGQQVTLSCSPISGHRSVSWYQQTPGQGLQFLFEYFSETQRNKGNFPGRFSGRQFSNSRSEMNVSTLELGDSALYLCASSFVDRVLGEQYFGPGTRLTVT.

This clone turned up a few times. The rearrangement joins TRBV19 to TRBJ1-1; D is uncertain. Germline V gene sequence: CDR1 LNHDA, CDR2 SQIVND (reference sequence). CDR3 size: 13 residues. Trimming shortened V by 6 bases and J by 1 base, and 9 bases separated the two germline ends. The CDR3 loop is CASRWTANTEAFF. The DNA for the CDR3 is TGTGCCAGTAGATGGACGGCGAACACTGAAGCTTTCTTT.

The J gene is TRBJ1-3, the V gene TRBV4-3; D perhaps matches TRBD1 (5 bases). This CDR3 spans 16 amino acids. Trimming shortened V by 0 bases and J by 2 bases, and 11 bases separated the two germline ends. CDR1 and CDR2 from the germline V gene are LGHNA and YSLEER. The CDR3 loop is CASSQDRRGTGNTIYF. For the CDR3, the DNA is TGCGCCAGCAGCCAAGATCGGCGGGGCACTGGAAACACCATATATTTT.

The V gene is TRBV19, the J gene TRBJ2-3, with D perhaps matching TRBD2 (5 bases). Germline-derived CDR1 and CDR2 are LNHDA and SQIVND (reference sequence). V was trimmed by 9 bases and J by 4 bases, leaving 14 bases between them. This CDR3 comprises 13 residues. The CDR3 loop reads CASTPLGADTQYF. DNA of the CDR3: TGTGCCAGCACCCCCCTCGGGGCAGATACGCAGTATTTT.

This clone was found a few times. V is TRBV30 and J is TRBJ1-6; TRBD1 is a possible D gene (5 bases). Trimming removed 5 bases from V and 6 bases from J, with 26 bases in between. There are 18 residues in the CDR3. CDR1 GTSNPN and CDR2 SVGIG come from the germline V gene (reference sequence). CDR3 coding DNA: TGTGCCTGGTTACGTAAGGACATAGGTGTTAGGAGTAATTCACCCCTCCACTTT. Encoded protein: CAWLRKDIGVRSNSPLHF.

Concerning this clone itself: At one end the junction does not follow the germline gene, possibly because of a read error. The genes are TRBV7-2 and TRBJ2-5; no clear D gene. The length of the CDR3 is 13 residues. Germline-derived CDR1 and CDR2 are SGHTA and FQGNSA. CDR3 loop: CASSSGPQGTQYF. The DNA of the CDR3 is TGTGCCAGCAGCTCCGGGCCCCAAGGGACCCAGTACTTC.

CDR3 protein: CASSPQDRPNYGYTF. CDR3 coding DNA: TGTGCCAGCAGTCCACAGGACAGACCTAACTATGGCTACACCTTC. The chain combines TRBV6-5 with TRBJ1-2; weak D call: TRBD1 (6 bases). This CDR3 region has 15 residues. In germline, CDR1 is MNHEY, CDR2 SVGAGI. V gave up 5 bases and J gave up 0 bases, with 13 bases separating them.

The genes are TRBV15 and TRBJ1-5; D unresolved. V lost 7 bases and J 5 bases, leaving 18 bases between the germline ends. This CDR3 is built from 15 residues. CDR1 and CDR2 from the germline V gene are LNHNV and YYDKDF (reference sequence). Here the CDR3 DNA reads TGTGCCACCACCGCGATCAGTAACGGGCATCAGCCCCAGCATTTT. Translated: CATTAISNGHQPQHF.

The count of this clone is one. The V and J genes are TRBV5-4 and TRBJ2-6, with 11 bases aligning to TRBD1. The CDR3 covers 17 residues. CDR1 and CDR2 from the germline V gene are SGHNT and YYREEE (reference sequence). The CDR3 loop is CAGRSDRGLEGANVLTF. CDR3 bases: TGTGCTGGCAGGTCGGACAGGGGGCTAGAAGGGGCCAACGTCCTGACTTTC.

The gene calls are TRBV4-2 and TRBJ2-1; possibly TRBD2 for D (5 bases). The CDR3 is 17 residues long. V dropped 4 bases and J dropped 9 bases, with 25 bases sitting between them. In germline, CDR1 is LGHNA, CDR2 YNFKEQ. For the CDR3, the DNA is TGTGCCAGCAGCCGAGAAGAGGGCCTTGGAGCGGCCAGTGAGCAGTTCTTC. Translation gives CASSREEGLGAASEQFF.